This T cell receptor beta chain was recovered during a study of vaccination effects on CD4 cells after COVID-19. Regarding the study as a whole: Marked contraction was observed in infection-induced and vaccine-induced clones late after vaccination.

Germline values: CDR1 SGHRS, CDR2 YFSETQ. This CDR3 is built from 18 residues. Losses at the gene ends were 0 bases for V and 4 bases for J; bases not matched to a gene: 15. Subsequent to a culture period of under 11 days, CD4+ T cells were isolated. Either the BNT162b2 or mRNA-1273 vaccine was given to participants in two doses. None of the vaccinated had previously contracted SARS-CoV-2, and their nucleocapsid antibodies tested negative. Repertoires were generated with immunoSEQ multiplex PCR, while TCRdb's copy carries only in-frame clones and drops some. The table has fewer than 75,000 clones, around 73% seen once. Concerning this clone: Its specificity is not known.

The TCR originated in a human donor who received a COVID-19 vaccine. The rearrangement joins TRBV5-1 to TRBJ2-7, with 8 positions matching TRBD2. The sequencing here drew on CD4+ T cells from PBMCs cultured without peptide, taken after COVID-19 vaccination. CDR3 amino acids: CASSLEVGATTSGYEQYF. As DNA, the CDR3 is TGCGCCAGCAGCTTGGAGGTGGGGGCGACTACTAGCGGTTACGAGCAGTACTTC.